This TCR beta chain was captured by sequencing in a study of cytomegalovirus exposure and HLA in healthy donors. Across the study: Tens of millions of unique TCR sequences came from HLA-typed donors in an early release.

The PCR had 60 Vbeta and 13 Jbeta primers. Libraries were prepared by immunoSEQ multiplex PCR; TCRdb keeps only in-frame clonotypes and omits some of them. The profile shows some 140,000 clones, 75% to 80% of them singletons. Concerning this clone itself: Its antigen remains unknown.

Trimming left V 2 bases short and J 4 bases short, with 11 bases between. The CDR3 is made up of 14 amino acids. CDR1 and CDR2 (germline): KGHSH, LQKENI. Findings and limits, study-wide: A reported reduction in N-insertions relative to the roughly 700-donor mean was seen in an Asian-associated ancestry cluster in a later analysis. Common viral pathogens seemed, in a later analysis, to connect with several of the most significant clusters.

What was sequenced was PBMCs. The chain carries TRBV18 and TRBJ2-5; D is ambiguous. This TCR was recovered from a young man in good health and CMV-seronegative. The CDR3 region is CASSPGQWIETQYF. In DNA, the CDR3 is TGTGCCAGCTCACCAGGGCAGTGGATAGAGACCCAGTACTTC. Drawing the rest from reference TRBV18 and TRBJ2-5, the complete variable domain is NAGVMQNPRHLVRRRGQEARLRCSPMKGHSHVYWYRQLPEEGLKFMVYLQKENIIDESGMPKERFSAEFPKEGPSILRIQQVVRGDSAAYFCASSPGQWIETQYFGPGTRLLVL.